This TCR beta chain stems from a study of blood T cells in healthy people across ages. Whole-study context: With template switching, about one barcoded beta molecule was captured per two T cells.

Study observations and caveats: Per million T cells, TCR beta diversity dropped about linearly as age rose.

Through a sample-barcoded 5' primer and a J-beta primer mix, a second PCR was run for roughly 6 to 12 cycles. Tagging of each cDNA molecule was performed by a template-switch adaptor with 12 random nucleotides. TCRdb redid the calling of the 5' RACE reads with MiXCR, one entry per CDR3 protein. The sample gives fewer than 2,000,000 distinct CDR3 sequences, roughly 43% of which show up once; roughly 23% is in the top ten. In regard to this clonotype: What it binds is not known.

Trimming cost V 5 bases and J 5 bases, with 16 bases left between them. Germline values: CDR1 LGHNA, CDR2 YNFKEQ. The CDR3 sequence is 15 residues long. Sequencing used blood. This TCR came from a human donor in good health. The chain couples TRBV4-2 to TRBJ1-5; D unresolved. The CDR3 nucleotides are TGTGCCAGCAGCTGGCAGGCTAGCGGTGATCAGCCCCAGCATTTT. Its protein is CASSWQASGDQPQHF.